This T cell receptor beta chain was documented in a study of T cells in Graves' hyperthyroidism and ophthalmopathy. RNA transcripts served as the template for amplifying TCR beta CDR3 regions. An initial round of RT-PCR targeting the TCR CDR3 relied on the HTBI primer set. From the multiplex PCR reads, TCRdb called clonotypes with MiXCR, one entry per CDR3 protein. This sample has over 300,000 distinct CDR3 sequences; approximately 15% occur once, and the top ten carry 11%. Germline CDR1 reads MGHRA; CDR2 reads YSYEKL. The CDR3 sequence is 15 residues long. Trimming took 4 bases from V and 4 from J, leaving 16 bases between them. This clonotype was seen repeatedly, ten times or more. What it binds is not known. Findings of the study overall: The majority of expanded thyroid clonotypes above 0.001 also appeared in blood.

Sequencing was done on a sample of blood. The genes are TRBV4-1 and TRBJ1-2; no definite D call. The sequence derives from an older woman with Graves' hyperthyroidism. DNA for the CDR3: TGCGCCAGCAGCCCGGACGCTCAAACCGTCTATGGCTACACCTTC. Residues: CASSPDAQTVYGYTF.